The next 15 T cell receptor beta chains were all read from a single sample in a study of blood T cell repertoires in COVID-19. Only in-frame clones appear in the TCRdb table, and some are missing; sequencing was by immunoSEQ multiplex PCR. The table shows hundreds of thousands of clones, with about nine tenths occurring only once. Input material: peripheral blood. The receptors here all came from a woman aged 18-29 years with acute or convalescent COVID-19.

This CDR3 is CASSPGGEAFF. Here the CDR3 DNA reads TGCGCCAGCAGCCCGGGAGGAGAAGCTTTCTTT. V gene TRBV5-1 combines with J gene TRBJ1-1; D gene unclear. Germline CDR1 reads SGHRS; CDR2 reads YFSETQ. Trimming took 4 bases from V and 8 from J, leaving 9 bases between them. This CDR3 is built from 11 residues. The full variable domain, rest sourced from reference TRBV5-1 and TRBJ1-1, is KAGVTQTPRYLIKTRGQQVTLSCSPISGHRSVSWYQQTPGQGLQFLFEYFSETQRNKGNFPGRFSGRQFSNSRSEMNVSTLELGDSALYLCASSPGGEAFFGQGTRLTVV.

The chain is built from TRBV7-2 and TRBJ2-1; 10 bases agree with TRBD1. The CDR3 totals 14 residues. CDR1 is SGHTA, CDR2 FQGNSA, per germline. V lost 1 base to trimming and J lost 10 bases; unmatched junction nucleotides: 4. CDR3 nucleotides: TGTGCCAGCAGCTTAGTTGGGACAGGGGAAGAGCAGTTCTTC. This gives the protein CASSLVGTGEEQFF.

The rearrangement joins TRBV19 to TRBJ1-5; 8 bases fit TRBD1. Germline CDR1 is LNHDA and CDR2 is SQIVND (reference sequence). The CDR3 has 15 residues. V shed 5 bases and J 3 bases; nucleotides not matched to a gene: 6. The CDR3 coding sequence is TGTGCCAGTAGTTGGACAGGGACGGACAATCAGCCCCAGCATTTT. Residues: CASSWTGTDNQPQHF.

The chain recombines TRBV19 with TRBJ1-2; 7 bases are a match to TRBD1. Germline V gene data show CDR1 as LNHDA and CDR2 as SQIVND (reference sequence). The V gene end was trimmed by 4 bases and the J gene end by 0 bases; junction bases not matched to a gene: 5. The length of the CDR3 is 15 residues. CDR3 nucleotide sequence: TGTGCCAGTAGTACTAAGACAGGGCCTAACTATGGCTACACCTTC. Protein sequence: CASSTKTGPNYGYTF.

CDR3 loop: CASSLQGALDEAFF. The CDR3 DNA is TGCGCCAGCAGCTTACAGGGGGCGTTGGATGAAGCTTTCTTT. The V call is TRBV5-1, the J call TRBJ1-1, with TRBD1 matching over 9 bases. The CDR3 extends over 14 amino acids. V was clipped by 2 bases and J by 7 bases; unmatched bases: 6. Germline V CDR1 and CDR2: SGHRS, YFSETQ. The full variable domain, rest sourced from reference TRBV5-1 and TRBJ1-1, is KAGVTQTPRYLIKTRGQQVTLSCSPISGHRSVSWYQQTPGQGLQFLFEYFSETQRNKGNFPGRFSGRQFSNSRSEMNVSTLELGDSALYLCASSLQGALDEAFFGQGTRLTVV.

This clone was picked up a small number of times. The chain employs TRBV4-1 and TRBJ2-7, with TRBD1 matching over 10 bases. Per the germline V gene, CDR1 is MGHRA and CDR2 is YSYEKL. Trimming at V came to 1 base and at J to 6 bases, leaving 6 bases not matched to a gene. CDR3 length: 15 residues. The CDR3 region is CASSQVTGTGVEQYF. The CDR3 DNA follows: TGCGCCAGCAGCCAAGTAACCGGGACAGGGGTCGAGCAGTACTTC.

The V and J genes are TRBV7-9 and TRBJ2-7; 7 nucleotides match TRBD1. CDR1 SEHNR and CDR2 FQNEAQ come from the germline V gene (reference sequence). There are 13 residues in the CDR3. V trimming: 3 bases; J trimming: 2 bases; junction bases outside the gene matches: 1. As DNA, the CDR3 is TGTGCCAGCAGCTTTGGACAGGCCTACGAGCAGTACTTC. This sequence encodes CASSFGQAYEQYF.

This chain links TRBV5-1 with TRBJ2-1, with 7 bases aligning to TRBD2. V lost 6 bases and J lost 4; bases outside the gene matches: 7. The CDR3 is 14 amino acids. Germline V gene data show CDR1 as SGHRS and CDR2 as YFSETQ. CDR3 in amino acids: CASMGGATYNEQFF. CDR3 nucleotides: TGCGCCAGCATGGGAGGGGCTACGTACAATGAGCAGTTCTTC.

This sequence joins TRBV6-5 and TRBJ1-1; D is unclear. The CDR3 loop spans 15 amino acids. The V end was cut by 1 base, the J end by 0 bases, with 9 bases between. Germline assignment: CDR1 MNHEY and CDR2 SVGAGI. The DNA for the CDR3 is TGTGCCAGCAGTTACTATCCGGGGATGAACACTGAAGCTTTCTTT. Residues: CASSYYPGMNTEAFF.

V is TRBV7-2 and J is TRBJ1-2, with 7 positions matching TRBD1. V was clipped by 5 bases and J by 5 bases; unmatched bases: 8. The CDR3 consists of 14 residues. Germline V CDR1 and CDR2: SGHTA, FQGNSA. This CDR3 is CASSPRAQGYGYTF. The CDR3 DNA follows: TGTGCCAGCAGCCCGAGGGCACAGGGGTATGGCTACACCTTC.

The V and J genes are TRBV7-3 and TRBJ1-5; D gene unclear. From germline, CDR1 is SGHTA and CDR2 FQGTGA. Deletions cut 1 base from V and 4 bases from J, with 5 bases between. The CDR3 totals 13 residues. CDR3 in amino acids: CASSLKRNQPQHF. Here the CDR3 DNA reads TGTGCCAGCAGCTTAAAGAGAAATCAGCCCCAGCATTTT.

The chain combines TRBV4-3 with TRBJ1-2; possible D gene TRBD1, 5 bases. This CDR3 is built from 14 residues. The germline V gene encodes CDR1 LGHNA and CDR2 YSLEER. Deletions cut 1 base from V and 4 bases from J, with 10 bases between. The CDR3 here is CASSQGGDSYGYTF. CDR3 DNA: TGCGCCAGCAGCCAAGGAGGAGACAGCTATGGCTACACCTTC.

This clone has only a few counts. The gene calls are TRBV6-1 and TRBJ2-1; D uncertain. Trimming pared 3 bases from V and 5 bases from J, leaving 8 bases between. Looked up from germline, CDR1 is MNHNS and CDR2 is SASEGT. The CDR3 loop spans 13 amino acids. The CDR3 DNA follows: TGTGCCAGCAGTGACCCCCGGGACAATGAGCAGTTCTTC. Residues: CASSDPRDNEQFF.

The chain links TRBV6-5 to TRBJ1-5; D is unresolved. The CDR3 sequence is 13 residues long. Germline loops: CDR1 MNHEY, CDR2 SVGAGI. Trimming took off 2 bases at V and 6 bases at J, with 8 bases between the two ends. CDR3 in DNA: TGTGCCAGCAGTTACGATGGGAGTCAGCCCCAGCATTTT. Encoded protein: CASSYDGSQPQHF.

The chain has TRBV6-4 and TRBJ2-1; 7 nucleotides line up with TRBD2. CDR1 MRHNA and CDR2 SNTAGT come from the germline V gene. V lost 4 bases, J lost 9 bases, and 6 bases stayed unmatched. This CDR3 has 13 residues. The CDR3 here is CASSVSGEGEQFF. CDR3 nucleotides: TGTGCCAGCAGTGTTTCCGGGGAGGGTGAGCAGTTCTTC.